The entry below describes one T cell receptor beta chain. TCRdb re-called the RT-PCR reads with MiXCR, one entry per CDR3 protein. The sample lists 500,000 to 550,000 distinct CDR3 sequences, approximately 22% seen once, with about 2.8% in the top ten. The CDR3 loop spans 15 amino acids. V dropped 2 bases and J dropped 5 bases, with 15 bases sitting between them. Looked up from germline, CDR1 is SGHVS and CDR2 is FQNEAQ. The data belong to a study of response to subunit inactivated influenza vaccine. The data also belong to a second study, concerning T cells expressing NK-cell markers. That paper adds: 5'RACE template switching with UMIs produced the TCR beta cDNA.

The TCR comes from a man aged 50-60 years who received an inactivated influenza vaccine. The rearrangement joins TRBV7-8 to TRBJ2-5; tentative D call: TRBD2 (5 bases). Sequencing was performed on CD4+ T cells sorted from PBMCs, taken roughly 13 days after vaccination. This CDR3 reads CASSLRRVGVETQYF. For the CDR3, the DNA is TGTGCCAGCAGCTTAAGGCGGGTTGGAGTGGAGACCCAGTACTTC.